These 21 T cell receptor beta chains share one sample of origin, sequenced in a study of T cell responses to AZD1222 COVID-19 vaccine. TCRdb's copy holds only in-frame clones and misses some; the assay was immunoSEQ multiplex PCR. The sample lists 90,000 to 95,000 clones, approximately 91% seen once, with about 20% in the top ten. The material was peripheral blood, obtained on day 0 of AZD1222 vaccination. These receptors originate from an adult in good health.

The chain has TRBV30 and TRBJ1-1, with D unclear. Germline lookup yields CDR1 GTSNPN and CDR2 SVGIG (reference sequence). This CDR3 comprises 13 residues. Trimming cost V 3 bases and J 1 base, with 9 bases left between them. The CDR3 is CAWSVTRNTEAFF. As DNA, the CDR3 is TGTGCCTGGAGCGTAACAAGGAACACTGAAGCTTTCTTT.

This clone turned up a few times. This chain connects TRBV6-1 to TRBJ2-7; either TRBD1 or TRBD2 may supply D (5 bases each). The CDR3 runs 13 residues. Germline V gene data show CDR1 as MNHNS and CDR2 as SASEGT. V lost 2 bases to trimming and J lost 11 bases, with 16 bases between them. CDR3 residues: CASSESRPRGEYF. CDR3 sequence (DNA): TGTGCCAGCAGTGAATCCAGGCCCCGGGGCGAGTACTTC.

The CDR3 reads CASSLGTGPQHF. The CDR3 nucleotides are TGTGCCAGCAGCTTAGGGACAGGGCCCCAGCATTTT. V gene TRBV7-2 combines with J gene TRBJ1-5, with 7 bases fitting TRBD1. Germline V gene lookup returns CDR1 SGHTA and CDR2 FQGNSA. This CDR3 is 12 amino acids long. With 1 base clipped from V and 9 bases from J, the junction kept 0 bases outside the gene matches.

The V and J genes are TRBV27 and TRBJ2-7; no clear D gene. In germline, CDR1 is MNHEY, CDR2 SMNVEV (reference sequence). V was shortened by 6 bases and J by 0 bases, with 12 bases between the two germline ends. The CDR3 length is 14 residues. The CDR3 coding sequence is TGTGCCAGCAGCGGAGCCCTCAGCTCCTACGAGCAGTACTTC. Encoded protein: CASSGALSSYEQYF.

The gene calls are TRBV18 and TRBJ2-7; D is perhaps TRBD2 (7 bases). V was clipped by 3 bases and J by 0 bases, with 15 bases between them. There are 16 residues in the CDR3. Germline loops: CDR1 KGHSH, CDR2 LQKENI. The CDR3 bases are TGTGCCAGCTCACCTAACCAGGCGGGGGCCTCCTACGAGCAGTACTTC. Translated: CASSPNQAGASYEQYF.

The rearrangement joins TRBV9 to TRBJ2-2, with no clear D. V was shortened by 3 bases and J by 6 bases, with 12 bases between the two germline ends. This CDR3 contains 14 residues. Germline V lookup: CDR1 SGDLS, CDR2 YYNGEE. CDR3 nucleotides: TGTGCCAGCAGCGATCGGGTAGTCGCCGGGGAGCTGTTTTTT. It codes for CASSDRVVAGELFF.

The V call is TRBV4-1, the J call TRBJ1-2; TRBD1 matches at 8 bases. CDR1 and CDR2 from the germline V gene are MGHRA and YSYEKL. The CDR3 sequence is 16 residues long. The V and J ends lost 1 base and 7 bases, in that order; junction bases with no gene match: 11. The CDR3 coding sequence is TGCGCCAGCAGCCAAGCGTTGAAACAGGGGGTGTCTGGCTACACCTTC. Translation: CASSQALKQGVSGYTF.

The chain joins TRBV6-5 to TRBJ1-3, with D possibly matching TRBD1 (5 bases). The CDR3 totals 16 residues. Germline V gives CDR1 MNHEY, CDR2 SVGAGI. The V and J ends lost 4 bases and 5 bases respectively, with 18 bases between them. CDR3 sequence reads: CASSSGRAGSRNTIYF. CDR3 DNA: TGTGCCAGCAGTTCTGGTCGCGCAGGGAGTCGAAACACCATATATTTT.

The V and J genes are TRBV14 and TRBJ1-2; D ambiguous. CDR3 length: 14 amino acids. Looked up from germline, CDR1 is SGHDN and CDR2 is FVKESK. Between the trimmed V and J ends, which lost 1 base and 6 bases, there was a span of 12 bases. CDR3 loop: CASSQVGEVHGYTF. CDR3 nucleotide sequence: TGTGCCAGCAGCCAAGTTGGGGAGGTCCATGGCTACACCTTC.

The genes are TRBV9 and TRBJ2-2, with TRBD1 matching over 10 bases. Germline assignment: CDR1 SGDLS and CDR2 YYNGEE. This CDR3 is 15 amino acids long. V trimming: 3 bases; J trimming: 5 bases; junction bases outside the gene matches: 4. The CDR3 is CASSAGGQGTGELFF. CDR3 DNA: TGTGCCAGCAGCGCAGGGGGACAGGGGACCGGGGAGCTGTTTTTT.

This rearrangement joins TRBV12-3 or TRBV12-4 to TRBJ1-1; no clear D gene. There are 11 residues in the CDR3. Trimming left V 1 base short and J 6 bases short, with 3 bases between. The CDR3 region is CASSLGAEAFF. CDR3 sequence (DNA): TGTGCCAGCAGTTTAGGGGCTGAAGCTTTCTTT.

The CDR3 region is CASSFGDSGDTIYF. The CDR3 DNA follows: TGTGCCAGCAGCTTCGGGGACTCCGGGGACACCATATATTTT. The chain combines TRBV7-9 with TRBJ1-3; maybe TRBD1 (5 bases). Germline assignment: CDR1 SEHNR and CDR2 FQNEAQ (reference sequence). This CDR3 spans 14 amino acids. Trimming cost V 3 bases and J 8 bases, with 14 bases left between them.

The V call is TRBV24-1, the J call TRBJ2-5; no definite D call. Trimming removed 4 bases at V and 4 bases at J, with 9 bases between. Germline V CDR1 and CDR2: KGHDR, SFDVKD. The CDR3 consists of 13 residues. CDR3 coding DNA: TGTGCCACCAGTGACACCTATATAGAGACCCAGTACTTC. Its protein product is CATSDTYIETQYF.

The CDR3 DNA is TGTGCCAGCAGTTACTCGAAAGCGGGGGGGCCGGGTGAGCAGTTCTTC. This sequence encodes CASSYSKAGGPGEQFF. J is TRBJ2-1 and V is TRBV6-5; 10 positions agree with TRBD2. Trimming removed 0 bases from V and 9 bases from J; junction bases left unmatched: 8. This CDR3 has 16 residues. Germline-derived CDR1 and CDR2 are MNHEY and SVGAGI.

The rearrangement joins TRBV5-5 to TRBJ1-5; weak D call: TRBD1 (5 bases). With 0 bases removed from V and 2 bases from J, the gap between germline ends came to 21 bases. This CDR3 comprises 19 residues. CDR1 and CDR2 (germline): SGHKS, YYEKEE (reference sequence). The CDR3 reads CASSLGARGRVGGNQPQHF. CDR3 in DNA: TGTGCCAGCAGCTTGGGAGCTCGAGGCAGGGTAGGTGGCAATCAGCCCCAGCATTTT.

The chain links TRBV13 to TRBJ1-2, with D maybe TRBD1 (6 bases). The germline CDR1 and CDR2 sequences are PRHDT and FYEKMQ (reference sequence). Trimming took 5 bases from V and 4 from J, leaving 17 bases between them. The CDR3 covers 15 residues. The CDR3 sequence is CASSPTRGSSYGYTF. The DNA of the CDR3 is TGTGCCAGCAGCCCCACCAGGGGTAGTAGCTATGGCTACACCTTC.

V is TRBV5-4 and J is TRBJ1-2, with 9 bases that match TRBD1. Germline V gene sequence: CDR1 SGHNT, CDR2 YYREEE (reference sequence). V gave up 4 bases and J gave up 7 bases; unmatched junction bases: 11. The CDR3 loop spans 15 amino acids. CDR3 region: CASSPDRGGWGGYTF. The CDR3 nucleotides read TGTGCCAGCAGCCCGGACAGGGGAGGGTGGGGTGGCTACACCTTC.

V usage is TRBV19 and J usage is TRBJ2-3; 7 nucleotides line up with TRBD2. Germline V gene sequence: CDR1 LNHDA, CDR2 SQIVND (reference sequence). CDR3 size: 14 residues. V was pared by 7 bases and J by 1 base, with 5 bases of the junction left unmatched. The CDR3 spells CASNMGGGTDTQYF. CDR3 nucleotide sequence: TGTGCCAGTAACATGGGGGGGGGCACAGATACGCAGTATTTT.

With regard to this clone: Relative to the germline gene, one junction end is altered; a read error may explain this. The V call is TRBV5-4, the J call TRBJ1-1; no firm D call. The germline CDR1 and CDR2 sequences are SGHNT and YYREEE (reference sequence). This CDR3 is 12 amino acids long. Here the CDR3 reads CASSLFPDAPLF. The DNA for the CDR3 is TGTGCCAGCAGCTTGTTTCCCGACGCTCCCCTCTTT.

The gene calls are TRBV30 and TRBJ1-3; D remains ambiguous. The CDR3 consists of 11 residues. Deletions cut 2 bases from V and 4 bases from J, with 3 bases between. The germline CDR1 and CDR2 sequences are GTSNPN and SVGIG (reference sequence). The CDR3 is CAWSSGNTIYF. The CDR3 nucleotides are TGTGCCTGGAGTTCGGGAAACACCATATATTTT.

This clone occurred once. In nucleotides, the CDR3 is TGTGCCAGCAGCTTAGATGCGGCGGCCTATGGCTACACCTTC. Its protein product is CASSLDAAAYGYTF. The rearrangement uses TRBV7-9 and TRBJ1-2, with unresolved D. The germline gives CDR1 SEHNR, CDR2 FQNEAQ (reference sequence). V was trimmed by 1 base and J by 4 bases, leaving 10 bases between them. This CDR3 is 14 amino acids long.